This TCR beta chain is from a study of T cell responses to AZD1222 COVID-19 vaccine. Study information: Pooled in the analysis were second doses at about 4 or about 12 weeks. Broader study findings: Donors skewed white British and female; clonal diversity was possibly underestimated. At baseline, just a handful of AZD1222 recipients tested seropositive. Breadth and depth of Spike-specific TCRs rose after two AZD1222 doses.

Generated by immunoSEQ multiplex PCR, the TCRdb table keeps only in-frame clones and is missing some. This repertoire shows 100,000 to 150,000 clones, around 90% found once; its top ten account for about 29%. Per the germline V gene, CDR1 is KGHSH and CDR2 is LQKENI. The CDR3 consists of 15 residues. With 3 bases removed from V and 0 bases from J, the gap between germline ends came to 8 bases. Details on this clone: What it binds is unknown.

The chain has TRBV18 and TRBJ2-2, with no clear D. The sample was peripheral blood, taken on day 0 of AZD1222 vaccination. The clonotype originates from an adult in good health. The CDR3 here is CASSPLRSNTGELFF. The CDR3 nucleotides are TGTGCCAGCTCACCGCTCAGATCGAACACCGGGGAGCTGTTTTTT.